The entry below gives a single T cell receptor beta chain sequence along with its context. This entry is derived from a study of blood T cell repertoires in COVID-19. Study summary: Material from acute and convalescent COVID-19 was sourced from the United States, Italy and Spain. Sources were T cells, B-cell-depleted T cells, or PBMCs; the material itself was cDNA or gDNA.

The V segment lost 4 bases and the J segment 6 bases; nucleotides outside the gene matches: 14. Looked up from germline, CDR1 is SGDLS and CDR2 is YYNGEE. CDR3 length equals 17 residues. Study processing details: Amplification from reference gene primers served as the basis for estimated nucleated cell counts. The data were produced by immunoSEQ multiplex PCR, yet TCRdb's version contains in-frame clones alone and is incomplete. That table supplies the V and J calls and clone size; D and trimming were determined from the DNA. The sample records over 300,000 clones, 80% to 90% being singletons. Source material: peripheral blood. This TCR was recovered from a man aged 35-49 years with acute or convalescent COVID-19. The J gene is TRBJ2-3, the V gene TRBV9; 10 bases align to TRBD1. CDR3 nucleotide sequence: TGTGCCAGCAGCCCCCGCTTGGGACAGGGGCTTTTGGATACGCAGTATTTT. Translation: CASSPRLGQGLLDTQYF.